The rows below give T cell receptor beta chains drawn from one sample of a study of blood T cell repertoires in COVID-19. Data came from immunoSEQ multiplex PCR; TCRdb stores just in-frame clones and leaves some out. Of 200,000 to 250,000 clones detected, roughly 91% appear once; the ten largest clones hold roughly 7.2%. The sequenced sample was PBMCs or T cells enriched from blood (not recorded which). These TCRs come from a man aged 25 to 40 in a cohort exposed to, infected with or recovered from COVID-19 (not recorded which). CDR3s include the opening cysteine and the closing phenylalanine or tryptophan. D genes are given only for firm matches. Some rows mark clone size as missing; the rest say once, few, many or name a class of expanded clone.

CDR3nt: TGTGCCAGCATGCTGCCCGGGACTAGCTCTGCTACGCAGTATTTT; CDR3aa: CASMLPGTSSATQYF; v_gene: TRBV6-5; d_gene: TRBD2; abundance: NA; j_gene: TRBJ2-3
CDR3nt: TGTGCCAGCAGCCAAGATCCATCGACAGGGGGGGGCTACGAGCAGTACTTC; CDR3aa: CASSQDPSTGGGYEQYF; v_gene: TRBV3-1/TRBV3-2; d_gene: TRBD1; abundance: NA; j_gene: TRBJ2-7
CDR3nt: TGTGCCAGCAAAACCGAAGCCGGGATCTACGAGCAGTACTTC; CDR3aa: CASKTEAGIYEQYF; v_gene: TRBV2; d_gene: NA; abundance: NA; j_gene: TRBJ2-7
CDR3nt: TGTGCCAGCAGCCCAACAGGGTCCTACGAGCAGTACTTC; CDR3aa: CASSPTGSYEQYF; v_gene: TRBV7-9; d_gene: NA; abundance: NA; j_gene: TRBJ2-7
CDR3nt: TGTGCCAGCAGCCTAACGACTAGCGGGATCGTAAAGACGCAGTATTTT; CDR3aa: CASSLTTSGIVKTQYF; v_gene: TRBV4-2; d_gene: TRBD2; abundance: few; j_gene: TRBJ2-3
CDR3nt: TGTGCCAGCAGCGAGCTAGCGGAGAGCACAGATACGCAGTATTTT; CDR3aa: CASSELAESTDTQYF; v_gene: TRBV7-6; d_gene: TRBD2; abundance: NA; j_gene: TRBJ2-3
CDR3nt: TGTGCCAGTAACTCGGACAGATCCTATGGCTACACCTTC; CDR3aa: CASNSDRSYGYTF; v_gene: TRBV19; d_gene: NA; abundance: NA; j_gene: TRBJ1-2
CDR3nt: TGTGCCAGCAGTTTCCCCCTCTACGAGCAGTACTTC; CDR3aa: CASSFPLYEQYF; v_gene: TRBV28; d_gene: NA; abundance: NA; j_gene: TRBJ2-7
CDR3nt: TGTGCCAGCGGCGCCCGACAGGGTTTAGGACGTACCGGGGAGCTGTTTTTT; CDR3aa: CASGARQGLGRTGELFF; v_gene: TRBV27; d_gene: TRBD1; abundance: NA; j_gene: TRBJ2-2
CDR3nt: TGTGCCAGCAGCTTAGATCGGACAGGGGGCTTTTCAGTGAACACTGAAGCTTTCTTT; CDR3aa: CASSLDRTGGFSVNTEAFF; v_gene: TRBV11-3; d_gene: TRBD1; abundance: NA; j_gene: TRBJ1-1
CDR3nt: TGCGCCAGCAGCTTGGGGAGACCGACGAACACTGAAGCTTTCTTT; CDR3aa: CASSLGRPTNTEAFF; v_gene: TRBV5-1; d_gene: NA; abundance: once; j_gene: TRBJ1-1
CDR3nt: TGTGCCAGCAGCCCGACCCAGAGTGGGGCTAGCGGGAGGGGAGAGCAGTACTTC; CDR3aa: CASSPTQSGASGRGEQYF; v_gene: TRBV7-8; d_gene: TRBD2; abundance: few; j_gene: TRBJ2-7
CDR3nt: TGTGCCGGAGGGACAGGGGGGACCTACGAGCAGTACTTC; CDR3aa: CAGGTGGTYEQYF; v_gene: TRBV6-5; d_gene: TRBD1; abundance: NA; j_gene: TRBJ2-7
CDR3nt: TGTGCCAGCAGCGATACAAACAGGGAGCGGCTCTATGGCTACACCTTC; CDR3aa: CASSDTNRERLYGYTF; v_gene: TRBV7-2; d_gene: NA; abundance: NA; j_gene: TRBJ1-2
CDR3nt: TGTGCCAGCAGCTTAAGGGCTAGCGGGACGAGCTCCTACAATGAGCAGTTCTTC; CDR3aa: CASSLRASGTSSYNEQFF; v_gene: TRBV7-3; d_gene: TRBD2; abundance: once; j_gene: TRBJ2-1
CDR3nt: TGTGCCTCCGCAGGGCGAGCGGGAGGCATCTACGAGCAGTACTTC; CDR3aa: CASAGRAGGIYEQYF; v_gene: TRBV27; d_gene: TRBD2; abundance: NA; j_gene: TRBJ2-7
CDR3nt: TGCGCCAGCAGCCCCCGGGCAGGACAGGCCTATAGCAATCAGCCCCAGCATTTT; CDR3aa: CASSPRAGQAYSNQPQHF; v_gene: TRBV4-1; d_gene: TRBD1; abundance: NA; j_gene: TRBJ1-5
CDR3nt: TGTGCCAGCAGCTCCCCGGGACTAGCGGGAGTGGGGGACTTTAATGAGCAGTTCTTC; CDR3aa: CASSSPGLAGVGDFNEQFF; v_gene: TRBV21-1; d_gene: NA; abundance: NA; j_gene: TRBJ2-1
CDR3nt: TGTGCCAGCAGTTTATCGGACAGGGAGGAGACCCAGTACTTC; CDR3aa: CASSLSDREETQYF; v_gene: TRBV27; d_gene: TRBD1; abundance: once; j_gene: TRBJ2-5
CDR3nt: TGTGCCAGCAATAACCTGGACAGGGTAAATGAGCAGTTCTTC; CDR3aa: CASNNLDRVNEQFF; v_gene: TRBV2; d_gene: TRBD1; abundance: NA; j_gene: TRBJ2-1
CDR3nt: TGTGCCAGCAGCTTATCTCCGGGACTTATCACCGGGGAGCTGTTTTTT; CDR3aa: CASSLSPGLITGELFF; v_gene: TRBV7-2; d_gene: NA; abundance: NA; j_gene: TRBJ2-2
CDR3nt: TGCAGTGCTGGGAGCTGGGGCTACACCTTC; CDR3aa: CSAGSWGYTF; v_gene: TRBV20-1; d_gene: NA; abundance: NA; j_gene: TRBJ1-2
CDR3nt: TGTGCCAGCAGTTTTGACAGCTCTAACTATGGCTACACCTTC; CDR3aa: CASSFDSSNYGYTF; v_gene: TRBV6-2/TRBV6-3; d_gene: NA; abundance: NA; j_gene: TRBJ1-2
CDR3nt: TGTGCCATTCGAACAGGGGCGGGAAATTCACCCCTCCACTTT; CDR3aa: CAIRTGAGNSPLHF; v_gene: TRBV10-3; d_gene: TRBD1; abundance: NA; j_gene: TRBJ1-6
CDR3nt: TGTGCCAGCAGTTACCTCGGCGGTATCTCGTCACCCCTCCACTTT; CDR3aa: CASSYLGGISSPLHF; v_gene: TRBV27; d_gene: NA; abundance: NA; j_gene: TRBJ1-6
CDR3nt: TGTGCCAGCAGTTTACTACAGGGGGGGGAGACCCAGTACTTC; CDR3aa: CASSLLQGGETQYF; v_gene: TRBV27; d_gene: NA; abundance: NA; j_gene: TRBJ2-5
CDR3nt: TGTGCCAGCAGTTTATTTTGGCGGGGCTCCTACAATGAGCAGTTCTTC; CDR3aa: CASSLFWRGSYNEQFF; v_gene: TRBV27; d_gene: NA; abundance: NA; j_gene: TRBJ2-1
CDR3nt: TGTGCCAGCAGCGAAGACAGGGGCAGAACCGGGGAGCTGTTTTTT; CDR3aa: CASSEDRGRTGELFF; v_gene: TRBV13; d_gene: TRBD1; abundance: NA; j_gene: TRBJ2-2
CDR3nt: TGTGCCAGCCAACAGCGGGACTCCTACGAGCAGTACTTC; CDR3aa: CASQQRDSYEQYF; v_gene: TRBV6-5; d_gene: TRBD2; abundance: many; j_gene: TRBJ2-7
CDR3nt: TGTGCCAGCAGTTCACCACCGACTAGACAGGGGGTTGGCAATCAGCCCCAGCATTTT; CDR3aa: CASSSPPTRQGVGNQPQHF; v_gene: TRBV27; d_gene: TRBD1; abundance: NA; j_gene: TRBJ1-5
CDR3nt: TGTGCCAGCTCACCAGCGCAGGGGGATGGCTACACCTTC; CDR3aa: CASSPAQGDGYTF; v_gene: TRBV18; d_gene: TRBD1; abundance: NA; j_gene: TRBJ1-2
CDR3nt: TGCGCCAGCAGCTTGGGACTCTTGGGCGGGACAGGGGGAGCAGATACGCAGTATTTT; CDR3aa: CASSLGLLGGTGGADTQYF; v_gene: TRBV5-1; d_gene: TRBD1; abundance: NA; j_gene: TRBJ2-3
CDR3nt: TGCAGCGTTGTTTCAGGGGGCGGCTACACCTTC; CDR3aa: CSVVSGGGYTF; v_gene: TRBV29-1; d_gene: TRBD1; abundance: once; j_gene: TRBJ1-2
CDR3nt: TGTGCTAGTGGTCCAGGGACAGCTAACTATGGCTACACCTTC; CDR3aa: CASGPGTANYGYTF; v_gene: TRBV12-5; d_gene: TRBD1; abundance: NA; j_gene: TRBJ1-2
CDR3nt: TGTGCCAGCCAATTCGCGGGACCCCAGAGGGGTGAGCAGTTCTTC; CDR3aa: CASQFAGPQRGEQFF; v_gene: TRBV2; d_gene: NA; abundance: NA; j_gene: TRBJ2-1
CDR3nt: TGTGCCAGCAGCCACCACAATACGGGACAGAGAAAGAATGAAAAACTGTTTTTT; CDR3aa: CASSHHNTGQRKNEKLFF; v_gene: TRBV4-2; d_gene: TRBD1; abundance: NA; j_gene: TRBJ1-4
CDR3nt: TGTGCCAGGAACTTGACTAGCGGGGGTTCCTACAATGAGCAGTTCTTC; CDR3aa: CARNLTSGGSYNEQFF; v_gene: TRBV27; d_gene: TRBD2; abundance: NA; j_gene: TRBJ2-1
CDR3nt: TGCGCCAGCAGCGGACAGGGGGAGGCCTACGAGCAGTACTTC; CDR3aa: CASSGQGEAYEQYF; v_gene: TRBV5-1; d_gene: TRBD1; abundance: NA; j_gene: TRBJ2-7
CDR3nt: TGTGCCAGCAGTCCCAGGGATCACACTGAAGCTTTCTTT; CDR3aa: CASSPRDHTEAFF; v_gene: TRBV6-6; d_gene: NA; abundance: NA; j_gene: TRBJ1-1
CDR3nt: TGCAGTGCTAGTTCTAGCGGGAGGGACAATGAGCAGTTCTTC; CDR3aa: CSASSSGRDNEQFF; v_gene: TRBV20-1; d_gene: TRBD2; abundance: NA; j_gene: TRBJ2-1
CDR3nt: TGTGCCACCAGCAGGAAAAGACCGGGGGGCGGAACAGATACGCAGTATTTT; CDR3aa: CATSRKRPGGGTDTQYF; v_gene: TRBV15; d_gene: NA; abundance: NA; j_gene: TRBJ2-3
CDR3nt: TGTGCCAGCAGCTCCCAGGGGAACACTGAAGCTTTCTTT; CDR3aa: CASSSQGNTEAFF; v_gene: TRBV7-3; d_gene: NA; abundance: NA; j_gene: TRBJ1-1
CDR3nt: TGTGCCACCCGAGAGACAGGGGGCTTCGGGGAGCTGTTTTTT; CDR3aa: CATRETGGFGELFF; v_gene: TRBV19; d_gene: TRBD1; abundance: NA; j_gene: TRBJ2-2
CDR3nt: TGTGCCACTATAACTAGCGGGGGGGCTCCCTACGAGCAGTACTTC; CDR3aa: CATITSGGAPYEQYF; v_gene: TRBV6-5; d_gene: TRBD2; abundance: NA; j_gene: TRBJ2-7
CDR3nt: TGTGCCAGCAGTCTGTACAGGGGCCCCAGCACTGAAGCTTTCTTT; CDR3aa: CASSLYRGPSTEAFF; v_gene: TRBV6-5; d_gene: TRBD1; abundance: NA; j_gene: TRBJ1-1
CDR3nt: TGTGCCAGCAGCTGGGACAGGGGGCTCTGGGCCCAGCATTTT; CDR3aa: CASSWDRGLWAQHF; v_gene: TRBV28; d_gene: TRBD1; abundance: NA; j_gene: TRBJ1-5
CDR3nt: TGTGCCAGCAGTTTACACAGGGGGAATCAGCCCCAGCATTTT; CDR3aa: CASSLHRGNQPQHF; v_gene: TRBV27; d_gene: TRBD1; abundance: NA; j_gene: TRBJ1-5
CDR3nt: TGTGCCAGCAGCCAAGTCTATAGTTCCCGCGCTCCGGAGCAGTTCTTC; CDR3aa: CASSQVYSSRAPEQFF; v_gene: TRBV3-1/TRBV3-2; d_gene: NA; abundance: NA; j_gene: TRBJ2-1
CDR3nt: TGTGCCAGCAGTTTAACAGGGATTCCCTACGAGCAGTACTTC; CDR3aa: CASSLTGIPYEQYF; v_gene: TRBV28; d_gene: NA; abundance: NA; j_gene: TRBJ2-7
CDR3nt: TGTGCCAGCAGCCAAGAGGGGGCGCAAGCTTTCTTT; CDR3aa: CASSQEGAQAFF; v_gene: TRBV3-1/TRBV3-2; d_gene: NA; abundance: many; j_gene: TRBJ1-1
CDR3nt: TGTGCCAGCAGCTCGCGGACAGGGGACAATACGCAGTATTTT; CDR3aa: CASSSRTGDNTQYF; v_gene: TRBV5-5; d_gene: TRBD1; abundance: once; j_gene: TRBJ2-3
CDR3nt: TGTGCCAGCAGTCCGAAGGACAGGCCGCTCTCCTACGAGCAGTACTTC; CDR3aa: CASSPKDRPLSYEQYF; v_gene: TRBV27; d_gene: TRBD1; abundance: NA; j_gene: TRBJ2-7
CDR3nt: TGTGCCAGCAGTTACGGCGGACAGGGCCGAAATGAGCAGTTCTTC; CDR3aa: CASSYGGQGRNEQFF; v_gene: TRBV6-5; d_gene: TRBD1; abundance: NA; j_gene: TRBJ2-1
CDR3nt: TGTGCCAGCAGCTTGGGCGGGGAGGGCGATAATTCACCCCTCCACTTT; CDR3aa: CASSLGGEGDNSPLHF; v_gene: TRBV5-6; d_gene: NA; abundance: NA; j_gene: TRBJ1-6
CDR3nt: TGTGCCAGCAGCTACCCAGGTGAAAAACTGTTTTTT; CDR3aa: CASSYPGEKLFF; v_gene: TRBV7-9; d_gene: NA; abundance: NA; j_gene: TRBJ1-4
CDR3nt: TGTGCCAGCAGTCTCACAGGGGGAAATCAGCCCCAGCATTTT; CDR3aa: CASSLTGGNQPQHF; v_gene: TRBV5-6; d_gene: TRBD1; abundance: once; j_gene: TRBJ1-5
CDR3nt: TGTGCCAGCAGTGTTCTAGCGGAAACGAACACCGGGGAGCTGTTTTTT; CDR3aa: CASSVLAETNTGELFF; v_gene: TRBV6-1; d_gene: TRBD2; abundance: NA; j_gene: TRBJ2-2
CDR3nt: TGTGCCAGCAGTTCACGGATGGGGACAGGGAAGAACACCGGGGAGCTGTTTTTT; CDR3aa: CASSSRMGTGKNTGELFF; v_gene: TRBV28; d_gene: TRBD1; abundance: NA; j_gene: TRBJ2-2
CDR3nt: TGTGCCAGCAGGCCCAGGGGAGCTGGAAACACCATATATTTT; CDR3aa: CASRPRGAGNTIYF; v_gene: TRBV28; d_gene: NA; abundance: NA; j_gene: TRBJ1-3